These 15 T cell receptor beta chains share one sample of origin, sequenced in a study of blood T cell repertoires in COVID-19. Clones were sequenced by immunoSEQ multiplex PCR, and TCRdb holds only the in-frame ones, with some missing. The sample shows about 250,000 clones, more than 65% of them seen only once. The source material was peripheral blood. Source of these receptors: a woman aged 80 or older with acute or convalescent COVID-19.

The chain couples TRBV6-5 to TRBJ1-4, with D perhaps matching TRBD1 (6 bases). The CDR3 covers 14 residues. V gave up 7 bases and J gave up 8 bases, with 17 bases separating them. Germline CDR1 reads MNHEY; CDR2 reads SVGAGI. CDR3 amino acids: CASNEQGNGEKLFF. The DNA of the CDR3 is TGTGCCAGCAACGAACAGGGAAACGGGGAAAAACTGTTTTTT.

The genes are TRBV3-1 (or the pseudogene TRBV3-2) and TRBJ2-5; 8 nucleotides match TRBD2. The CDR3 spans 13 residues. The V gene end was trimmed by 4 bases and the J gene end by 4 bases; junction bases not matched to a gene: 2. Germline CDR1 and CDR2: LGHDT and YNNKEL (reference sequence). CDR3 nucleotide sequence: TGTGCCAGCAGCCTAAGCGGGGGAGAGACCCAGTACTTC. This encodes CASSLSGGETQYF.

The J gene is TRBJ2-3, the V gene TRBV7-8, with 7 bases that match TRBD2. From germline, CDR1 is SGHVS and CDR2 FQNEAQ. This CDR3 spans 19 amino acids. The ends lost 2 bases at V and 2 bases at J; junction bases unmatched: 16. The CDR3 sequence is CASSLRAAGSGRATDTQYF. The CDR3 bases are TGTGCCAGCAGCTTAAGGGCAGCGGGATCCGGGCGGGCCACAGATACGCAGTATTTT.

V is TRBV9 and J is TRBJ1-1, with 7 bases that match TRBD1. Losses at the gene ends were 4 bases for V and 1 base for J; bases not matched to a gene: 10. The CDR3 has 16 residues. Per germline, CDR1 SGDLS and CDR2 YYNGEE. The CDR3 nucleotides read TGTGCCAGCAGCTTAACCCCGGGACAGAGGAACACTGAAGCTTTCTTT. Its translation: CASSLTPGQRNTEAFF. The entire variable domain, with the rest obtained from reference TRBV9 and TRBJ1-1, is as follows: DSGVTQTPKHLITATGQRVTLRCSPRSGDLSVYWYQQSLDQGLQFLIQYYNGEERAKGNILERFSAQQFPDLHSELNLSSLELGDSALYFCASSLTPGQRNTEAFFGQGTRLTVV.

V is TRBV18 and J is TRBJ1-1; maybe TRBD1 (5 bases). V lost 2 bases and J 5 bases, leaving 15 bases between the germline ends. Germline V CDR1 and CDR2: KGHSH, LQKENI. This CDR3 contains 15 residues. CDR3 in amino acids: CASSPGYGAGTEAFF. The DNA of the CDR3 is TGTGCCAGCTCACCAGGTTACGGGGCGGGGACTGAAGCTTTCTTT.

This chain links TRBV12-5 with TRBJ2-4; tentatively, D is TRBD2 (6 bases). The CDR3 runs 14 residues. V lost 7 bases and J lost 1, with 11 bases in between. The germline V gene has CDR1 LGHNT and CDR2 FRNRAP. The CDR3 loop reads CASAPGGAKNIQYF. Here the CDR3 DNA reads TGTGCTAGTGCCCCTGGGGGGGCCAAAAACATTCAGTACTTC.

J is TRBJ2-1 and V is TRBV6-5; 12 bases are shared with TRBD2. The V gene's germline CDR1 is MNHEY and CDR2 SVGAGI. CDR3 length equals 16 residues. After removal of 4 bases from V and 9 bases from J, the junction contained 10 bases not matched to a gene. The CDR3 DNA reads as TGTGCCAGCAGTTCCACTCTAGCGGGGGGGCCGCGTGAGCAGTTCTTC. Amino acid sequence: CASSSTLAGGPREQFF.

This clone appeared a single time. The CDR3 region has the DNA TGTGCCAGCAGCTTAAGCGGGGCCCTTTATACGCAGTATTTT. Its translation: CASSLSGALYTQYF. The chain uses TRBV7-2 and TRBJ2-3; 7 positions agree with TRBD2. V shed 2 bases and J 7 bases; nucleotides not matched to a gene: 6. The CDR3 runs to 14 residues. Germline V lookup: CDR1 SGHTA, CDR2 FQGNSA.

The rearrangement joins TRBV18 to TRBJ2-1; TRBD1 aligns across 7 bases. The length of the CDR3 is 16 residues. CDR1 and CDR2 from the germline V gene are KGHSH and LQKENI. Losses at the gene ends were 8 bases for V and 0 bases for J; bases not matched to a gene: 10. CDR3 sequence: CASTRGLLSSYNEQFF. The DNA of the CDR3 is TGTGCCAGCACGAGGGGGCTACTCTCCTCCTACAATGAGCAGTTCTTC.

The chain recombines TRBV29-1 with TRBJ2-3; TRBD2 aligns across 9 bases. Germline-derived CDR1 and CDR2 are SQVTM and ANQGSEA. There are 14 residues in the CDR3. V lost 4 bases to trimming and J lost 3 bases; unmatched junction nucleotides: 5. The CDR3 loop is CSVVVAGGTDTQYF. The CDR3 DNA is TGCAGCGTTGTCGTGGCGGGAGGGACAGATACGCAGTATTTT.

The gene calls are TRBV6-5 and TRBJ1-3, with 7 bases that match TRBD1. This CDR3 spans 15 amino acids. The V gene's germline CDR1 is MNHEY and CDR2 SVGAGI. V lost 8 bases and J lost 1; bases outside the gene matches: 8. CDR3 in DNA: TGTGCCAGCCAAAGACAGGGAATATCTGGAAACACCATATATTTT. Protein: CASQRQGISGNTIYF.

The CDR3 DNA follows: TGTGCCAGCAGCTTAACTACCTACAATGAGCAGTTCTTC. Amino acid sequence: CASSLTTYNEQFF. The chain is built from TRBV6-6 and TRBJ2-1; D gene uncertain. The CDR3 sequence is 13 residues long. The V and J ends lost 6 bases and 2 bases respectively, with 8 bases between them. Germline V gene sequence: CDR1 MNHNY, CDR2 SVGAGI (reference sequence).

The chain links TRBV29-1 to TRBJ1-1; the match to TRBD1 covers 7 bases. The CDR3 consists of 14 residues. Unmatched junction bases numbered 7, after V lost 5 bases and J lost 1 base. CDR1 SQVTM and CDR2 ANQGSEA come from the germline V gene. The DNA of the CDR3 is TGCAGCGTTAGAGACAGGGTGGCGAACACTGAAGCTTTCTTT. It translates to CSVRDRVANTEAFF.

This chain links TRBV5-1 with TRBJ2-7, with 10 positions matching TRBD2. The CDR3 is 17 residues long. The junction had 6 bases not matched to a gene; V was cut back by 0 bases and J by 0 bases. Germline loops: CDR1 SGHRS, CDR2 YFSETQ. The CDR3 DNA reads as TGCGCCAGCAGCTTGGAGTGGACTAGCGGTCCCTCCTACGAGCAGTACTTC. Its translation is CASSLEWTSGPSYEQYF.

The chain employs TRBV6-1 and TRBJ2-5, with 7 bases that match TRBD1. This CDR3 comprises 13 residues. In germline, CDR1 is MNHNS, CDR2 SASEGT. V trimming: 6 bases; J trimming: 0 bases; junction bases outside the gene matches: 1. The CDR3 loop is CASRGQYQETQYF. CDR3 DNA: TGTGCCAGCAGGGGACAGTACCAAGAGACCCAGTACTTC.